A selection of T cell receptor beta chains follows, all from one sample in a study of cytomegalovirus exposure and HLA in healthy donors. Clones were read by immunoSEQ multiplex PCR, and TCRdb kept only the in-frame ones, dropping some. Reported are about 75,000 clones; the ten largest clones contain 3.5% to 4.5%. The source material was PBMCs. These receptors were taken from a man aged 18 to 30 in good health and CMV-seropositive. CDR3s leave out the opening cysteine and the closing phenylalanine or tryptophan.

CDR3aa: ASSVAISGANVLT
j_gene: TRBJ2-6
v_gene: TRBV6-1

CDR3aa: ASSFEATEAF
j_gene: TRBJ1-1
v_gene: TRBV7-9

CDR3aa: ATSRETNLLEPQH
j_gene: TRBJ1-5
v_gene: TRBV15

CDR3aa: ASGRRAMNEKLF
j_gene: TRBJ1-4
v_gene: TRBV2

CDR3aa: ASSARGSDTQY
j_gene: TRBJ2-3
v_gene: TRBV9

CDR3aa: ASSQGPTVSYNSPLH
j_gene: TRBJ1-6
v_gene: TRBV4-1

CDR3aa: ASSARTGLSDGYT
j_gene: TRBJ1-2
v_gene: TRBV9

CDR3aa: AMLTGTGKRPLH
j_gene: TRBJ1-6
v_gene: TRBV6-1

CDR3aa: AIGAVPQY
j_gene: TRBJ2-3
v_gene: TRBV10-3

CDR3aa: ASRRLAGITDTQY
j_gene: TRBJ2-3
v_gene: TRBV19

CDR3aa: ASSEISESYT
j_gene: TRBJ1-2
v_gene: TRBV10-2

CDR3aa: ASSPKQGARDEQY
j_gene: TRBJ2-7
v_gene: TRBV4-1

CDR3aa: SASASYEQY
j_gene: TRBJ2-7
v_gene: TRBV20-1

CDR3aa: ASSLRTARYGYT
j_gene: TRBJ1-2
v_gene: TRBV5-6

CDR3aa: ASRSGQGTEAF
j_gene: TRBJ1-1
v_gene: TRBV6-1

CDR3aa: ASSHLPPEADTEAF
j_gene: TRBJ1-1
v_gene: TRBV4-2

CDR3aa: ASSWNSQTSPNYGYT
j_gene: TRBJ1-2
v_gene: TRBV5-1

CDR3aa: ASSLAGSGNTIY
j_gene: TRBJ1-3
v_gene: TRBV5-1

CDR3aa: ASSLAAGGPLTQQY
j_gene: TRBJ2-7
v_gene: TRBV5-1

CDR3aa: ATRDTRVGEAF
j_gene: TRBJ1-1
v_gene: TRBV19

CDR3aa: ASSFAVGYT
j_gene: TRBJ1-2
v_gene: TRBV6-6

CDR3aa: ASSLGQPPNYGYT
j_gene: TRBJ1-2
v_gene: TRBV5-1

CDR3aa: ASSVVPGQGRLAEAF
j_gene: TRBJ1-1
v_gene: TRBV5-1

CDR3aa: ASRPTDRGGEQY
j_gene: TRBJ2-7
v_gene: TRBV6-5

CDR3aa: ASSLGGDLYEQY
j_gene: TRBJ2-7
v_gene: TRBV28

CDR3aa: ASRPIAGALYNEQF
j_gene: TRBJ2-1
v_gene: TRBV7-2

CDR3aa: ASGTGRQGAETQY
j_gene: TRBJ2-5
v_gene: TRBV5-1

CDR3aa: ASSLDSSDTEAF
j_gene: TRBJ1-1
v_gene: TRBV5-4

CDR3aa: ASSMSFRAGVEQY
j_gene: TRBJ2-7
v_gene: TRBV19

CDR3aa: ASSISRGLTGELF
j_gene: TRBJ2-2
v_gene: TRBV19

CDR3aa: ASSLGGGKGIYNEQF
j_gene: TRBJ2-1
v_gene: TRBV11-2

CDR3aa: ASSEGGTGVDNEQF
j_gene: TRBJ2-1
v_gene: TRBV5-4

CDR3aa: ASSQEGGPGGEKLF
j_gene: TRBJ1-4
v_gene: TRBV4-1

CDR3aa: ASSSPFGGRETQY
j_gene: TRBJ2-5
v_gene: TRBV5-6

CDR3aa: ASSLGGTAAEQY
j_gene: TRBJ2-7
v_gene: TRBV7-6

CDR3aa: ASSSTGSYGYT
j_gene: TRBJ1-2
v_gene: TRBV7-4

CDR3aa: ASSRTNTGELF
j_gene: TRBJ2-2
v_gene: TRBV5-1

CDR3aa: ASSLAGTGVYEQY
j_gene: .
v_gene: TRBV5-1

CDR3aa: ASSGLTGVATEAF
j_gene: TRBJ1-1
v_gene: TRBV7-9

CDR3aa: ASSKGAGKGLF
j_gene: TRBJ1-4
v_gene: TRBV21-1

CDR3aa: ASSHTRTSGYGYT
j_gene: TRBJ1-2
v_gene: TRBV11-1

CDR3aa: ASSLAPDRPNSGNTIY
j_gene: TRBJ1-3
v_gene: TRBV7-9